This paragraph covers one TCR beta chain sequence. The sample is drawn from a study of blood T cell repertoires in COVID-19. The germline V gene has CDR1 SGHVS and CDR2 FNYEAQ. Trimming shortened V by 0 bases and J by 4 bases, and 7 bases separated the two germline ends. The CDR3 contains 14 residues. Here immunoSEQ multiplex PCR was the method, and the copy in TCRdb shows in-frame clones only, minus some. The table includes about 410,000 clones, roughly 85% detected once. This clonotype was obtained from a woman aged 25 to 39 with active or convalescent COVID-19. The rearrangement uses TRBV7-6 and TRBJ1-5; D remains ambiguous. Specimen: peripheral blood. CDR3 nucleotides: TGTGCCAGCAGCTTAGCCTCGGGAAATCAGCCCCAGCATTTT. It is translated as CASSLASGNQPQHF.